The 21 T cell receptor beta chains in this list originate from one sample, sequenced in a study of Ad26.COV2.S vaccination and SARS-CoV-2 variants. The treatment was: some 20 received Ad26.COV2.S at low or high dose, single or two shots; about 5 received placebo; per-sample allocation not given. Sample collection was performed on day 63 after the first vaccine or placebo injection. Assay used: immunoSEQ multiplex PCR; TCRdb lists only in-frame clones, some missing. The table records approximately 300,000 clones, around four fifths of them present only once. Source: peripheral blood, taken in a trial of Ad26.COV2.S vaccine versus placebo. The receptors shown here come from a person between 18 and 60 years old who received the Ad26.COV2.S COVID-19 vaccine or a placebo.

V usage is TRBV24-1 and J usage is TRBJ1-5; 7 bases line up with TRBD1. The junction had 6 bases not matched to a gene; V was cut back by 3 bases and J by 2 bases. CDR1 and CDR2 from the germline V gene are KGHDR and SFDVKD. The CDR3 totals 16 residues. DNA of the CDR3: TGTGCCACCAGTGATAAACAGGGGTCGGGCAATCAGCCCCAGCATTTT. This gives the protein CATSDKQGSGNQPQHF.

The chain links TRBV6-6 to TRBJ2-7; D call uncertain. CDR3 length equals 13 residues. Trimming cost V 2 bases and J 4 bases, with 9 bases left between them. CDR1 and CDR2 from the germline V gene are MNHNY and SVGAGI (reference sequence). Written as DNA, the CDR3 is TGTGCCAGCAGTTACGTGGAGAAATACGAGCAGTACTTC. Translation gives CASSYVEKYEQYF.

V gene TRBV11-3 combines with J gene TRBJ2-2; 7 bases map to TRBD1. The trim removed 1 base at V and 8 bases at J, leaving 7 bases unmatched. The CDR3 extends over 15 amino acids. Germline CDR1 reads SGHNT; CDR2 reads YENEEA. CDR3 loop: CASSLGGTDGGELFF. The CDR3 region has the DNA TGTGCCAGCAGCTTAGGTGGGACAGACGGAGGGGAGCTGTTTTTT.

J is TRBJ1-4 and V is TRBV4-2; no firm D call. V dropped 0 bases and J dropped 7 bases, with 9 bases sitting between them. This CDR3 comprises 14 residues. Per germline, CDR1 LGHNA and CDR2 YNFKEQ. The CDR3 DNA reads TGTGCCAGCAGCCAAGATCGGCTCGGTGAAAAACTGTTTTTT. This gives the protein CASSQDRLGEKLFF.

The CDR3 here is CASIGASENTGELFF. The CDR3 DNA reads TGTGCCAGCATAGGGGCTAGCGAAAACACCGGGGAGCTGTTTTTT. The V and J genes are TRBV28 and TRBJ2-2; a possible D gene is TRBD2 (6 bases). Germline V CDR1 and CDR2: MDHEN, SYDVKM. The CDR3 runs 15 residues. V was trimmed by 7 bases and J by 2 bases, leaving 14 bases between them.

This clone was observed a handful of times. The chain joins TRBV27 to TRBJ1-5, with 9 bases that match TRBD1. The V segment lost 2 bases and the J segment 4 bases; nucleotides outside the gene matches: 3. CDR1 and CDR2 from the germline V gene are MNHEY and SMNVEV (reference sequence). The CDR3 sequence is 15 residues long. This CDR3 is CASSLGDRANQPQHF. The CDR3, as DNA: TGTGCCAGCAGTTTAGGGGACAGGGCTAATCAGCCCCAGCATTTT.

The chain is built from TRBV5-1 and TRBJ2-5; D possibly corresponds to TRBD2 (5 bases). The V gene lost 1 base and the J gene lost 2 bases, with 9 bases spanning the gap. CDR3 length: 14 residues. CDR1 SGHRS and CDR2 YFSETQ come from the germline V gene. CDR3 DNA sequence: TGCGCCAGCAGCTTGTGGACTCAACAAGAGACCCAGTACTTC. Protein product: CASSLWTQQETQYF.

The chain employs TRBV28 and TRBJ2-1; D gene unclear. Germline V lookup: CDR1 MDHEN, CDR2 SYDVKM. V was shortened by 8 bases and J by 0 bases, with 5 bases between the two germline ends. The CDR3 is 12 amino acids. The CDR3 DNA sequence: TGTGCCAGCGCGGTCTCCTACAATGAGCAGTTCTTC. Translating it yields CASAVSYNEQFF.

V and J are TRBV7-9 and TRBJ1-1; D is undetermined. This CDR3 region has 14 residues. Germline assignment: CDR1 SEHNR and CDR2 FQNEAQ (reference sequence). The V end was cut by 5 bases, the J end by 5 bases, with 15 bases between. The CDR3 nucleotides are TGTGCCAGCAGCGGTGGAATCCGAGGGACTGAAGCTTTCTTT. Translation gives CASSGGIRGTEAFF.

This clone was detected a few times. This chain connects TRBV3-1 (or the pseudogene TRBV3-2) to TRBJ2-2, with TRBD1 matching 9 bases. This CDR3 contains 14 residues. V lost 4 bases, J lost 9 bases, and 6 bases stayed unmatched. Germline-derived CDR1 and CDR2 are LGHDT and YNNKEL (reference sequence). Written as DNA, the CDR3 is TGTGCCAGCAGCCCGAGGGACAGGGCGCGGGAGCTGTTTTTT. This codes for CASSPRDRARELFF.

This rearrangement joins TRBV6-4 to TRBJ2-5, with 12 bases identical to TRBD2. Trimming at V came to 5 bases and at J to 4 bases, leaving 8 bases not matched to a gene. Germline values: CDR1 MRHNA, CDR2 SNTAGT. The CDR3 length is 16 residues. CDR3 sequence: CASSPTSGRTRETQYF. For the CDR3, the DNA is TGTGCCAGCAGTCCGACTAGCGGGAGAACGAGAGAGACCCAGTACTTC.

The rearrangement uses TRBV28 and TRBJ1-3; D possibly corresponds to TRBD1 (5 bases). Looked up from germline, CDR1 is MDHEN and CDR2 is SYDVKM. Trimming removed 5 bases from V and 1 base from J, with 9 bases in between. The CDR3 spans 14 residues. The CDR3 loop reads CASSAGNSGNTIYF. The CDR3 DNA is TGTGCCAGCAGTGCAGGGAATTCTGGAAACACCATATATTTT.

This clone was seen many times. This chain uses TRBV19 with TRBJ1-1; D not resolved. V was trimmed by 5 bases and J by 5 bases, leaving 6 bases between them. In germline, CDR1 is LNHDA, CDR2 SQIVND (reference sequence). The CDR3 has 11 amino acids. This chain's CDR3 is CASSLNTEAFF. CDR3 DNA sequence: TGTGCCAGTAGTCTTAATACTGAAGCTTTCTTT.

CDR3 protein: CASSLAGVNTEAFF. The CDR3 coding sequence is TGTGCCAGCAGCTTAGCGGGAGTGAACACTGAAGCTTTCTTT. The rearrangement joins TRBV7-9 to TRBJ1-1; no reliable D call. Germline V gene sequence: CDR1 SEHNR, CDR2 FQNEAQ (reference sequence). Deletions cut 0 bases from V and 0 bases from J, with 5 bases between. There are 14 residues in the CDR3. The whole variable domain, remainder taken from reference TRBV7-9 and TRBJ1-1, is DTGVSQNPRHKITKRGQNVTFRCDPISEHNRLYWYRQTLGQGPEFLTYFQNEAQLEKSRLLSDRFSAERPKGSFSTLEIQRTEQGDSAMYLCASSLAGVNTEAFFGQGTRLTVV.

This chain joins TRBV4-1 and TRBJ2-1; D remains ambiguous. Germline V lookup: CDR1 MGHRA, CDR2 YSYEKL. The CDR3 covers 13 residues. Trimming pared 0 bases from V and 10 bases from J, leaving 10 bases between. As DNA, the CDR3 is TGCGCCAGCAGCCAAGATCGAATGAGGGAGCAGTTCTTC. This codes for CASSQDRMREQFF.

This clone was found a few times. The chain has TRBV5-1 and TRBJ2-7, with D hard to call. V lost 2 bases and J 0 bases, leaving 6 bases between the germline ends. This CDR3 region has 13 residues. Germline CDR1 is SGHRS and CDR2 is YFSETQ. In DNA form, the CDR3 reads TGCGCCAGCAGCTTCCCGGGCTCCTACGAGCAGTACTTC. This codes for CASSFPGSYEQYF.

V gene TRBV5-1 combines with J gene TRBJ1-2; 7 bases map to TRBD1. With V trimmed by 2 bases and J by 3 bases, 1 base remained unmatched. CDR1 is SGHRS and CDR2 is YFSETQ in the germline V gene. CDR3 size: 13 residues. CDR3 region: CASSFGTDYGYTF. CDR3 nucleotide sequence: TGCGCCAGCAGCTTTGGGACAGACTATGGCTACACCTTC.

A few counts support this clone. V and J are TRBV4-2 and TRBJ2-1; D not resolved. Germline CDR1 and CDR2: LGHNA and YNFKEQ. V lost 0 bases and J lost 6, with 9 bases in between. The CDR3 consists of 14 residues. CDR3 nucleotide sequence: TGTGCCAGCAGCCAAGATGTATTCTCCAATGAGCAGTTCTTC. It yields the protein CASSQDVFSNEQFF.

The genes are TRBV5-6 and TRBJ1-2; 11 bases are a match to TRBD1. The CDR3 is 14 amino acids. With V trimmed by 5 bases and J by 7 bases, 7 bases remained unmatched. From germline, CDR1 is SGHDT and CDR2 YYEEEE. The CDR3: CASRRPGTGGGYTF. The CDR3 DNA follows: TGTGCCAGCAGGCGCCCCGGGACAGGGGGTGGCTACACCTTC.

This chain connects TRBV27 to TRBJ2-1; tentative D call: TRBD2 (5 bases). The CDR3 loop spans 15 amino acids. Per the germline V gene, CDR1 is MNHEY and CDR2 is SMNVEV (reference sequence). V lost 0 bases and J 4 bases, leaving 10 bases between the germline ends. The CDR3 is CASSLSRTSYNEQFF. The CDR3 bases are TGTGCCAGCAGTTTATCTCGCACTAGTTACAATGAGCAGTTCTTC.

This clone has only one observation. The J gene is TRBJ2-5, the V gene TRBV11-3, with D uncertain. The CDR3 runs to 13 residues. Trimming pared 5 bases from V and 1 base from J, leaving 8 bases between. Germline lookup yields CDR1 SGHNT and CDR2 YENEEA. In DNA form, the CDR3 reads TGTGCCAGCAGCCTCTTGAGCCAAGAGACCCAGTACTTC. Its protein is CASSLLSQETQYF. Drawing the rest from reference TRBV11-3 and TRBJ2-5, the complete variable domain is EAGVVQSPRYKIIEKKQPVAFWCNPISGHNTLYWYLQNLGQGPELLIRYENEEAVDDSQLPKDRFSAERLKGVDSTLKIQPAELGDSAVYLCASSLLSQETQYFGPGTRLLVL.